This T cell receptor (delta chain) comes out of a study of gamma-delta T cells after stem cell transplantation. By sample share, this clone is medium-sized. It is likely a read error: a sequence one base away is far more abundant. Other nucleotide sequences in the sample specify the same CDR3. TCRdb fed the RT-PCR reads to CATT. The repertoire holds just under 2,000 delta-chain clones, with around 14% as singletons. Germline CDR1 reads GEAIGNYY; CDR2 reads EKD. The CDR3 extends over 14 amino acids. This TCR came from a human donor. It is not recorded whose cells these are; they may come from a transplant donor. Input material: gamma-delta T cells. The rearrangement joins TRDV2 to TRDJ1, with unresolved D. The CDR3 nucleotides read TGTGCCTGTGACCATATTGCAAACACTGATAAACTCATCTTT. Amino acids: CACDHIANTDKLIF.